The subject of this entry is one T cell receptor (beta chain). TCRdb's copy holds only in-frame clones and misses some; the assay was immunoSEQ multiplex PCR. The table shows over 60,000 clones, with about 93% occurring only once. V shed 4 bases and J 4 bases; nucleotides not matched to a gene: 10. The germline V gene encodes CDR1 SQVTM and CDR2 ANQGSEA. There are 15 residues in the CDR3. The data are from a study of T cell changes during pregnancy in multiple sclerosis. The receptor was isolated from a female donor with multiple sclerosis, enrolled in a pregnancy study. Source: peripheral blood, taken in the first trimester of pregnancy. The rearrangement links TRBV29-1 to TRBJ2-5, with TRBD1 matching over 9 bases. The DNA for the CDR3 is TGCAGCGTTGTGATGCCGGGACAGGGAGTAGAGACCCAGTACTTC. It codes for CSVVMPGQGVETQYF.